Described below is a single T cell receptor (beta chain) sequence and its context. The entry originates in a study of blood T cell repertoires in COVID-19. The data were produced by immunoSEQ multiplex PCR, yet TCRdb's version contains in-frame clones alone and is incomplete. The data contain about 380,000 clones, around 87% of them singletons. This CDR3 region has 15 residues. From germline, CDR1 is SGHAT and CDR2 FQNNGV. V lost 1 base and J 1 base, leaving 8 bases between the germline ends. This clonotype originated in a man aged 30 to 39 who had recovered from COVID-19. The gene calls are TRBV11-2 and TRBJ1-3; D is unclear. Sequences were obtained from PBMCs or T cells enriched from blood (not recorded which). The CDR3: CASSLGILSGNTIYF. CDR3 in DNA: TGTGCCAGCAGCTTAGGGATACTATCTGGAAACACCATATATTTT.